The clone carrying this T cell receptor beta chain was seen only once. These data belong to a study of control samples from healthy donors and cancer patients. Produced via immunoSEQ multiplex PCR; TCRdb's table is partial and in-frame only. Of 110,000 to 150,000 clones in the sample, about nine tenths were seen once. Input material: blood. This sequence was found in a man younger than 45 in good health.

This chain's CDR3 is CASSQPRPNTGELFF. In DNA, the CDR3 is TGTGCCAGCAGCCAACCTCGACCCAACACCGGGGAGCTGTTTTTT. The rearrangement joins TRBV3-1 (or the pseudogene TRBV3-2) to TRBJ2-2; unclear D gene. The V and J ends lost 2 bases and 2 bases respectively, with 9 bases between them. This CDR3 has 15 amino acids. From germline, CDR1 is LGHDT and CDR2 YNNKEL (reference sequence).